Listed here are 20 T cell receptor beta chains from one sample, sequenced in a study of shared clonotypes between healthy human individuals. Clones were read by immunoSEQ multiplex PCR, and TCRdb kept only the in-frame ones, dropping some. The sample has approximately 500,000 clones, over 75% seen once; the top ten hold 12%. Sequencing was performed on PBMCs. These receptors were obtained from a woman in her thirties or forties in good health. Some clones in this sample may be carry-over from other donors' samples.

There are a few counts of this clone. J is TRBJ2-1 and V is TRBV7-3; the match to TRBD2 covers 12 bases. J lost 10 bases, V lost 5 bases, and 6 bases had no gene match. The germline CDR1 and CDR2 sequences are SGHTA and FQGTGA. This CDR3 has 14 residues. This CDR3 is CASSIGLAGQEQFF. CDR3 in DNA: TGTGCCAGCAGCATCGGACTAGCGGGACAGGAGCAGTTCTTC.

This clone has only one observation. This chain links TRBV7-9 with TRBJ2-1; D gene unclear. CDR3 length: 15 residues. The V and J ends lost 1 base and 8 bases respectively, with 15 bases between them. Germline V CDR1 and CDR2: SEHNR, FQNEAQ (reference sequence). Here the CDR3 reads CASSLVGLVFDEQFF. The CDR3 coding sequence is TGTGCCAGCAGCTTAGTTGGATTGGTGTTCGATGAGCAGTTCTTC.

The rearrangement joins TRBV28 to TRBJ2-5; either TRBD1 or TRBD2 may fit D (6 bases each). This CDR3 spans 14 amino acids. Germline loops: CDR1 MDHEN, CDR2 SYDVKM. V lost 5 bases, J lost 1 base, and 11 bases lay in between. The CDR3 nucleotides read TGTGCCAGCAGTAAGGGGGGCTCCCAAGAGACCCAGTACTTC. Residues: CASSKGGSQETQYF.

This rearrangement joins TRBV5-4 to TRBJ2-2, with a tentative D call TRBD2 (6 bases). V shed 5 bases and J shed 2 bases, with 16 bases lying between them. Germline V gives CDR1 SGHNT, CDR2 YYREEE (reference sequence). The CDR3 is 16 residues long. The CDR3 coding sequence is TGTGCCAGCAGACAGGACTATCTAATAAACACCGGGGAGCTGTTTTTT. As protein: CASRQDYLINTGELFF.

Turning to this clone: The sample carries other DNA sequences with the same CDR3. This chain links TRBV13 with TRBJ2-2; D unresolved. V lost 3 bases, J lost 8 bases, and 4 bases lay in between. CDR1 is PRHDT, CDR2 FYEKMQ, per germline (reference sequence). The length of the CDR3 is 11 residues. The CDR3 nucleotides read TGTGCCAGCAGCTTTTCTGGGGAGCTGTTTTTT. It codes for CASSFSGELFF.

The rearrangement uses TRBV9 and TRBJ1-4, with D unresolved. The germline V and J ends were trimmed by 0 bases and 4 bases, with 10 bases remaining between them. The germline gives CDR1 SGDLS, CDR2 YYNGEE. This CDR3 contains 15 residues. The CDR3 reads CASSVGPGYNEKLFF. The CDR3 nucleotides read TGTGCCAGCAGCGTAGGCCCGGGATATAATGAAAAACTGTTTTTT.

This clone was seen once. The V gene is TRBV5-1, the J gene TRBJ2-1, with 9 bases identical to TRBD2. The CDR3 is 18 amino acids. Unmatched junction bases numbered 10, after V lost 3 bases and J lost 0 bases. Germline values: CDR1 SGHRS, CDR2 YFSETQ. The CDR3, as DNA: TGCGCCAGCAGCTCGGAGGGCGGGAGGGCGAGCTCCTACAATGAGCAGTTCTTC. This translates into CASSSEGGRASSYNEQFF.

This clone turned up a few times. This sequence joins TRBV25-1 and TRBJ2-5; TRBD1 aligns across 11 bases. The end of the DNA fits TRBJ2-7 better, so the J call may be wrong. The V gene's germline CDR1 is MGHDK and CDR2 SYGVNS. CDR3 length: 14 residues. The CDR3 loop is CASSRTGGTYEQYF. The DNA of the CDR3 is TGTGCCAGCAGTCGGACAGGGGGCACATACGAGCAGTACTTC.

The chain has TRBV18 and TRBJ1-2, with 8 bases matching TRBD1. The J segment lost 7 bases and the V segment lost 6 bases, leaving 10 bases of the junction unmatched. CDR3 size: 14 residues. Germline V lookup: CDR1 KGHSH, CDR2 LQKENI. The DNA for the CDR3 is TGTGCCAGCTCCCCCAGTGACAGGGGAGGTGGCTACACCTTC. Residues: CASSPSDRGGGYTF.

V usage is TRBV15 and J usage is TRBJ1-5, with TRBD1 matching over 10 bases. V shed 0 bases and J 0 bases; nucleotides not matched to a gene: 8. The CDR3 contains 19 residues. Germline V gene lookup returns CDR1 LNHNV and CDR2 YYDKDF (reference sequence). The CDR3 region is CATSRDRDRGRYSNQPQHF. The CDR3 DNA reads as TGTGCCACCAGCAGAGATCGGGACAGGGGCCGTTATAGCAATCAGCCCCAGCATTTT.

The gene calls are TRBV12-2 and TRBJ2-3. TRBV12-2 is marked as a pseudogene. CDR3 length equals 18 residues. CDR3 DNA sequence: TGTGCAAGTCGCTTAGGACAACTACAGGGAGGTTACACAGATACGCAGTATTTT. This sequence encodes CASRLGQLQGGYTDTQYF.

In DNA form, the CDR3 reads TGTGCCAGTAGCCGACGGACAGGGAGTGCAACTAATGAAAAACTGTTTTTT. Amino acid sequence: CASSRRTGSATNEKLFF. The chain employs TRBV19 and TRBJ1-4; 8 bases map to TRBD1. This CDR3 is built from 17 residues. In germline, CDR1 is LNHDA, CDR2 SQIVND (reference sequence). Trimming removed 6 bases from V and 0 bases from J; junction bases left unmatched: 9.

This chain joins TRBV5-4 and TRBJ2-2; unclear D gene. The germline CDR1 and CDR2 sequences are SGHNT and YYREEE (reference sequence). The germline V and J ends were trimmed by 4 bases and 4 bases, with 11 bases remaining between them. The CDR3 spans 14 residues. This chain's CDR3 is CASSRLKGTGELFF. DNA of the CDR3: TGTGCCAGCAGCCGGCTAAAAGGCACCGGGGAGCTGTTTTTT.

The chain has TRBV4-2 and TRBJ1-5; TRBD1 is a possible D gene (6 bases). CDR3 length: 16 residues. Germline V gene lookup returns CDR1 LGHNA and CDR2 YNFKEQ. Trimming cost V 4 bases and J 0 bases, with 13 bases left between them. The CDR3 DNA follows: TGTGCCAGCAGCCCCGGACAGCCGGATAGCAATCAGCCCCAGCATTTT. Its protein is CASSPGQPDSNQPQHF.

The gene calls are TRBV5-1 and TRBJ2-1, with TRBD2 matching 11 bases. With 1 base clipped from V and 8 bases from J, the junction kept 5 bases outside the gene matches. The CDR3 is 15 residues long. Germline loops: CDR1 SGHRS, CDR2 YFSETQ. CDR3 sequence reads: CASSLPSGGSYEQFF. The DNA of the CDR3 is TGCGCCAGCAGCTTGCCTAGCGGGGGGTCGTATGAGCAGTTCTTC.

J is TRBJ1-1 and V is TRBV29-1, with D possibly matching TRBD1 (5 bases). The CDR3 is made up of 12 amino acids. CDR1 SQVTM and CDR2 ANQGSEA come from the germline V gene. V shed 8 bases and J shed 0 bases, with 10 bases lying between them. CDR3 nucleotides: TGCAGCTCTGGGACGTTGAACACTGAAGCTTTCTTT. It specifies CSSGTLNTEAFF.

V usage is TRBV2 and J usage is TRBJ1-4; perhaps TRBD1 as D (6 bases). The ends were cut back, 4 bases at V and 3 bases at J, with 15 bases in the middle. CDR3 length equals 16 residues. Germline CDR1 reads SNHLY; CDR2 reads FYNNEI. CDR3 loop: CASSVNRATANEKLFF. The DNA of the CDR3 is TGTGCCAGCAGTGTCAACAGGGCTACGGCTAATGAAAAACTGTTTTTT. The variable domain in full, with the rest retrieved from reference TRBV2 and TRBJ1-4, is EPEVTQTPSHQVTQMGQEVILRCVPISNHLYFYWYRQILGQKVEFLVSFYNNEISEKSEIFDDQFSVERPDGSNFTLKIRSTKLEDSAMYFCASSVNRATANEKLFFGSGTQLSVL.

This clone was seen ten or more times. The rearrangement joins TRBV6-1 to TRBJ2-3; 11 nucleotides agree with TRBD2. CDR3 size: 15 residues. From germline, CDR1 is MNHNS and CDR2 SASEGT. V trimming: 7 bases; J trimming: 4 bases; junction bases outside the gene matches: 7. DNA for the CDR3: TGTGCCAGCATTTCGACTAGCGGGACCCCAGATACGCAGTATTTT. Its protein is CASISTSGTPDTQYF.

This rearrangement joins TRBV2 to TRBJ2-1, with 9 bases that match TRBD1. CDR1 and CDR2 from the germline V gene are SNHLY and FYNNEI. The CDR3 is 15 amino acids. The V segment lost 3 bases and the J segment 2 bases; nucleotides outside the gene matches: 2. CDR3 amino acids: CASSDDRGAYNEQFF. As DNA, the CDR3 is TGTGCCAGCAGTGATGACAGGGGGGCCTACAATGAGCAGTTCTTC.

This sequence joins TRBV5-1 and TRBJ2-3; D ambiguous. The CDR3 contains 15 residues. Trimming took 2 bases from V and 0 from J, leaving 10 bases between them. Per the germline V gene, CDR1 is SGHRS and CDR2 is YFSETQ. The CDR3 loop is CASSFGSSSTDTQYF. The CDR3 coding sequence is TGCGCCAGCAGCTTTGGGTCTTCTAGCACAGATACGCAGTATTTT.